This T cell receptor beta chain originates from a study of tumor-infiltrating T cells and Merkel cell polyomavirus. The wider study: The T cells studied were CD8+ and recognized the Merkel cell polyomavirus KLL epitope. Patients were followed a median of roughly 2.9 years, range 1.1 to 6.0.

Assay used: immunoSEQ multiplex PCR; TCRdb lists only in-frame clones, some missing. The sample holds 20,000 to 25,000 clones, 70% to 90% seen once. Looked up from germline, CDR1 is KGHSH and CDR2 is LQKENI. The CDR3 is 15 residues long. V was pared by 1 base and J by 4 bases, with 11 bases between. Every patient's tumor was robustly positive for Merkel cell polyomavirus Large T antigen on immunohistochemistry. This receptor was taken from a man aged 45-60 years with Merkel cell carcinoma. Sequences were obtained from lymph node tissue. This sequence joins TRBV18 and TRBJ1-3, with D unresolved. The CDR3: CASSPLSGSGNTIYF. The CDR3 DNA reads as TGTGCCAGCTCACCACTTTCGGGGAGCGGAAACACCATATATTTT.